This T cell receptor (beta chain) was captured in a study of Ad26.COV2.S vaccination and SARS-CoV-2 variants. Study-level points and caveats: Researchers cautioned that TCR breadth and depth analyses may have underestimated total T cell responses.

Per germline, CDR1 LNHDA and CDR2 SQIVND (reference sequence). The CDR3 contains 16 residues. V gave up 7 bases and J gave up 0 bases, with 16 bases separating them. The method was immunoSEQ multiplex PCR; TCRdb's version includes in-frame clones alone and lacks a portion of them. In the table there are fewer than 500,000 clones, 80% to 90% of which are singletons. As for this clone: Its antigen is not identified.

Stated treatment: around 19 received Ad26.COV2.S at low or high dose, single or two shots; about five received placebo; per-sample allocation not given. Samples analyzed were those drawn on day 63 after the first vaccine or placebo injection. An Ad26 vector expressing Wuhan-strain SARS-CoV-2 spike served as the vaccine. This specimen consisted of peripheral blood, obtained in a trial of Ad26.COV2.S vaccine versus placebo. The sequence was collected from a person aged 18-65 years who received the Ad26.COV2.S COVID-19 vaccine or a placebo. The chain links TRBV19 to TRBJ1-5; D is perhaps TRBD1 (5 bases). This CDR3 is CASTQLRQNSNQPQHF. DNA for the CDR3: TGTGCCAGTACTCAGTTAAGACAGAATAGCAATCAGCCCCAGCATTTT.